This T cell receptor (beta chain) was recorded in a study of control samples from healthy donors and cancer patients. Data came from immunoSEQ multiplex PCR; TCRdb stores just in-frame clones and leaves some out. The profile shows 150,000 or so clones, around 92% of them singletons. The V gene's germline CDR1 is LNHNV and CDR2 YYDKDF (reference sequence). The CDR3 is made up of 12 amino acids. Trimming took off 0 bases at V and 14 bases at J, with 13 bases between the two ends. The chain links TRBV15 to TRBJ1-2; D is unclear. Sequences were obtained from blood. The sequence came from a woman between 50 and 59 years old in good health. This chain's CDR3 is CATSRDETAKTF. As DNA, the CDR3 is TGTGCCACCAGCAGAGATGAGACGGCTAAGACCTTC.